This T cell receptor beta chain originates from a study of PD-L1 blockade in urothelial cancer. On the study more broadly: The study recovered a median of around 130,000 T cells per blood sample. General study findings and limits: Expansion of tumor-associated blood clones at 3 weeks was greater in durable-benefit patients.

Remarks on this clone: The target antigen is unknown.

The assay was immunoSEQ multiplex PCR, and TCRdb's table has in-frame clones only and misses some. Of tens of thousands of clones in the sample, 75% to 90% were seen once. As for time point: pretreatment peripheral blood. Patients in the study were battling locally advanced or metastatic urothelial carcinoma. This clonotype originated in a man between 65 and 85 years old with urothelial cancer. Sequences were derived from PBMCs, sampled around atezolizumab (anti-PD-L1) treatment.

CDR3 sequence reads: CASSLGDVGSGAGELFF. The CDR3 bases are TGTGCCAGCAGCTTAGGTGACGTCGGGAGCGGCGCCGGGGAGCTGTTTTTT. This chain links TRBV7-3 with TRBJ2-2; D is perhaps TRBD2 (6 bases). There are 17 residues in the CDR3. V lost 2 bases and J lost 6, with 19 bases in between. The germline gives CDR1 SGHTA, CDR2 FQGTGA.